A single sample gave rise to the 2 T cell receptor beta chains below, sequenced in a study of shared clonotypes between healthy human individuals. Method: immunoSEQ multiplex PCR; TCRdb's copy keeps in-frame clones and lacks some. The sample includes some 600,000 clones, approximately 96% of them seen just once. The naive CD8 subset, CD45RO-negative cells positively selected for CCR7, excluded terminally differentiated effector memory CD45RA+ cells. Specimen: naive CD8+ T cells sorted from blood. Every receptor here comes from a woman in her twenties or thirties in good health.

The chain employs TRBV7-9 and TRBJ2-3; 7 bases map to TRBD1. Germline V lookup: CDR1 SEHNR, CDR2 FQNEAQ (reference sequence). V gave up 3 bases and J gave up 1 base; unmatched junction bases: 4. The CDR3 contains 15 residues. The CDR3 nucleotides read TGTGCCAGCAGCTTTAGACAGGGTGGCACAGATACGCAGTATTTT. Its translation: CASSFRQGGTDTQYF.

CDR3: CASSLELAGDYEQYF. Written as DNA, the CDR3 is TGCGCCAGCAGCTTGGAACTAGCGGGAGACTACGAGCAGTACTTC. The chain recombines TRBV5-1 with TRBJ2-7, with 11 bases aligning to TRBD2. V shed 0 bases and J 3 bases; nucleotides not matched to a gene: 2. Germline loops: CDR1 SGHRS, CDR2 YFSETQ. The CDR3 spans 15 residues. Variable domain in full (rest from reference TRBV5-1 and TRBJ2-7): KAGVTQTPRYLIKTRGQQVTLSCSPISGHRSVSWYQQTPGQGLQFLFEYFSETQRNKGNFPGRFSGRQFSNSRSEMNVSTLELGDSALYLCASSLELAGDYEQYFGPGTRLTVT.